Listed below are T cell receptor beta chains from one sample, sequenced in a study of CD8+ T cells in alopecia areata. Clones were sequenced by immunoSEQ multiplex PCR, and TCRdb holds only the in-frame ones, with some missing. In the table there are fewer than 250,000 clones, 50% to 60% of which are singletons. The sequencing here drew on CD4+ T cells sorted from blood, taken at week 4, from a patient treated with tofacitinib. All receptors come from a human donor with alopecia areata. The CDR3 runs from the conserved cysteine through the conserved F or W. The order of the fields is clone size, V gene, J gene, D gene, CDR3 DNA, CDR3 protein. A D gene is named only where the DNA matches it firmly. Clone size is given for some rows only: seen once, a few or many times, or a class if the clone is expanded.

size: few
V: TRBV29-1
J: TRBJ2-2
D: -
DNA: TGCAGCGTTGGGACCGGGACCCACACCGGGGAGCTGTTTTTT
CDR3: CSVGTGTHTGELFF

size: -
V: TRBV4-1
J: TRBJ2-7
D: -
DNA: TGCGCCAGCAGCTTCCGGGACACTTCCTACGAGCAGTACTTC
CDR3: CASSFRDTSYEQYF

size: -
V: TRBV7-9
J: TRBJ2-1
D: TRBD1
DNA: TGTGCCAGCAGCTTGGGACAGGGAGCTTGGTTCTTC
CDR3: CASSLGQGAWFF

size: -
V: TRBV29-1
J: TRBJ1-5
D: -
DNA: TGCAGCGTTGTTGAAGGGGCGCGCAATCAGCCCCAGCATTTT
CDR3: CSVVEGARNQPQHF

size: -
V: TRBV27
J: TRBJ2-7
D: TRBD1
DNA: TGTGCCAGCAGGGGACAGGGGTCCATCTACGAGCAGTACTTC
CDR3: CASRGQGSIYEQYF

size: -
V: TRBV28
J: TRBJ1-1
D: -
DNA: TGTGCCAGCAGTTTACTCGAGATCGGGGCTTTCTTT
CDR3: CASSLLEIGAFF

size: -
V: TRBV7-2
J: TRBJ1-5
D: -
DNA: TGTGCCAGCAGCACCGGGACTCTCCAGCCCCAGCATTTT
CDR3: CASSTGTLQPQHF

size: few
V: TRBV5-1
J: TRBJ2-3
D: -
DNA: TGCGCCAGCAGCCTAGAGGTTTCGGGTACGCAGTATTTT
CDR3: CASSLEVSGTQYF

size: -
V: TRBV7-3
J: TRBJ1-3
D: -
DNA: TGTGCCAGCAGCTTGGGGACGGGGAACACCATATATTTT
CDR3: CASSLGTGNTIYF

size: -
V: TRBV7-2
J: TRBJ1-5
D: -
DNA: TGTGCCAGCAGCCCGGGGACGGGACATCAGCCCCAGCATTTT
CDR3: CASSPGTGHQPQHF

size: few
V: TRBV14
J: TRBJ2-1
D: TRBD2
DNA: TGTGCCAGCAGCTATCTCGTCGGGCTAGCGGGAGGTGGTGAGCAGTTCTTC
CDR3: CASSYLVGLAGGGEQFF

size: few
V: TRBV5-1
J: TRBJ2-6
D: -
DNA: TGCGCCAGCAGCCCCAGAACCTCTGGGGCCAACGTCCTGACTTTC
CDR3: CASSPRTSGANVLTF

size: -
V: TRBV5-1
J: TRBJ2-7
D: -
DNA: TGCGCCAGCAGCCCGAGCTCCTACGAGCAGTACTTC
CDR3: CASSPSSYEQYF